This is a list of T cell receptor beta chains from one sample in a study of blood T cell repertoires in COVID-19. Sequenced by immunoSEQ multiplex PCR; TCRdb stores in-frame clones only, minus some. Here the sample spans about 300,000 clones, 85% to 90% being singletons. Material: PBMCs or T cells enriched from blood (not recorded which). The receptors come from a woman in her late teens or twenties who had recovered from COVID-19. CDR3s include the opening cysteine and the closing phenylalanine or tryptophan. D genes are given only for firm matches. Clone size is not always given. Where it is, it says once, few, many or a class for expanded clones.

d_gene: TRBD2; abundance: .; j_gene: TRBJ2-1; v_gene: TRBV11-2; CDR3aa: CASSFSGVRYNEQFF; CDR3nt: TGTGCCAGCAGCTTCAGCGGGGTACGTTACAATGAGCAGTTCTTC
d_gene: .; abundance: once; j_gene: TRBJ1-2; v_gene: TRBV24-1; CDR3aa: CATSVSTGGNYGYTF; CDR3nt: TGTGCCACCAGTGTAAGTACTGGAGGTAACTATGGCTACACCTTC
d_gene: .; abundance: once; j_gene: TRBJ2-3; v_gene: TRBV19; CDR3aa: CASTTENTDTQYF; CDR3nt: TGTGCCAGTACGACAGAGAACACAGATACGCAGTATTTT
d_gene: TRBD1; abundance: .; j_gene: TRBJ2-7; v_gene: TRBV14; CDR3aa: CASSQVRGLEQYF; CDR3nt: TGTGCCAGCAGCCAAGTGAGGGGGCTTGAGCAGTACTTC
d_gene: .; abundance: .; j_gene: TRBJ2-2; v_gene: TRBV7-2; CDR3aa: CASSLFGGWNTGELFF; CDR3nt: TGTGCCAGCAGCTTATTCGGGGGTTGGAACACCGGGGAGCTGTTTTTT
d_gene: .; abundance: .; j_gene: TRBJ2-3; v_gene: TRBV5-1; CDR3aa: CASSPTTSTDTQYF; CDR3nt: TGCGCCAGCAGCCCTACCACTAGCACAGATACGCAGTATTTT
d_gene: TRBD1; abundance: .; j_gene: TRBJ1-1; v_gene: TRBV18; CDR3aa: CASSLTGERYTEAFF; CDR3nt: TGTGCCAGCTCTCTAACAGGGGAGCGGTACACTGAAGCTTTCTTT
d_gene: .; abundance: .; j_gene: TRBJ1-2; v_gene: TRBV6-5; CDR3aa: CASSGKGGSEGYTF; CDR3nt: TGTGCCAGCAGCGGAAAGGGGGGGTCCGAAGGCTACACCTTC
d_gene: .; abundance: .; j_gene: TRBJ2-1; v_gene: TRBV27; CDR3aa: CASSLYGGESSYNEQFF; CDR3nt: TGTGCCAGCAGTTTATACGGGGGAGAGAGCTCCTACAATGAGCAGTTCTTC
d_gene: .; abundance: .; j_gene: TRBJ1-1; v_gene: TRBV28; CDR3aa: CASSLNRFGQKHTEAFF; CDR3nt: TGTGCCAGCAGTTTAAATCGATTTGGACAGAAACACACTGAAGCTTTCTTT
d_gene: TRBD1; abundance: .; j_gene: TRBJ1-6; v_gene: TRBV5-1; CDR3aa: CASSLTGGDSPLHF; CDR3nt: TGCGCCAGCAGCTTGACAGGGGGCGATTCACCCCTCCACTTT
d_gene: TRBD2; abundance: few; j_gene: TRBJ2-2; v_gene: TRBV10-2; CDR3aa: CASSRLAGGPYGELFF; CDR3nt: TGCGCCAGCAGCCGACTAGCGGGAGGGCCTTACGGGGAGCTGTTTTTT
d_gene: TRBD1; abundance: .; j_gene: TRBJ1-3; v_gene: TRBV7-9; CDR3aa: CASSLQGASGNTIYF; CDR3nt: TGTGCCAGCAGCCTTCAGGGGGCAAGTGGAAACACCATATATTTT
d_gene: TRBD2; abundance: once; j_gene: TRBJ2-7; v_gene: TRBV5-1; CDR3aa: CASSQTSRAGGEQYF; CDR3nt: TGCGCCAGCAGCCAAACATCCCGTGCGGGAGGCGAGCAGTACTTC
d_gene: TRBD1; abundance: .; j_gene: TRBJ1-5; v_gene: TRBV5-6; CDR3aa: CASSLGQGGPNQPQHF; CDR3nt: TGTGCCAGCAGCTTAGGCCAGGGGGGTCCCAATCAGCCCCAGCATTTT
d_gene: .; abundance: .; j_gene: TRBJ2-2; v_gene: TRBV27; CDR3aa: CASSFRAGELFF; CDR3nt: TGTGCCAGCAGTTTCAGGGCCGGGGAGCTGTTTTTT
d_gene: TRBD1; abundance: .; j_gene: TRBJ2-1; v_gene: TRBV29-1; CDR3aa: CSVRQGVNEQFF; CDR3nt: TGCAGCGTGAGACAGGGGGTAAATGAGCAGTTCTTC
d_gene: TRBD1; abundance: .; j_gene: TRBJ2-2; v_gene: TRBV7-9; CDR3aa: CASRPPGQAHTGELFF; CDR3nt: TGTGCCAGCAGGCCCCCGGGACAGGCCCACACCGGGGAGCTGTTTTTT
d_gene: .; abundance: .; j_gene: TRBJ1-2; v_gene: TRBV21-1; CDR3aa: CASSKESGFDGYTF; CDR3nt: TGTGCCAGCAGCAAGGAGTCTGGCTTCGATGGCTACACCTTC
d_gene: TRBD1; abundance: .; j_gene: TRBJ2-3; v_gene: TRBV28; CDR3aa: CAIRTTPGGGTDTQYF; CDR3nt: TGTGCCATCAGAACTACTCCAGGGGGCGGCACAGATACGCAGTATTTT
d_gene: TRBD2; abundance: .; j_gene: TRBJ2-5; v_gene: TRBV4-2; CDR3aa: CASSHVTSGDQETQYF; CDR3nt: TGTGCCAGCAGCCACGTTACTAGCGGGGACCAAGAGACCCAGTACTTC
d_gene: .; abundance: .; j_gene: TRBJ1-3; v_gene: TRBV30; CDR3aa: CAWRINGRNTIYF; CDR3nt: TGTGCCTGGAGGATTAATGGCAGAAACACCATATATTTT